This entry lists 21 T cell receptor beta chains sequenced from one sample in a study of cytomegalovirus exposure and HLA in healthy donors. The PCR was carried out with 60 Vbeta primers and 13 Jbeta primers. Produced via immunoSEQ multiplex PCR; TCRdb's table is partial and in-frame only. The repertoire has 37,000 or so clones, roughly 80% of them found once; the top ten carry roughly 10%. Specimen: PBMCs. The receptors were gathered from a middle-aged woman in good health and CMV-seronegative.

The chain joins TRBV7-9 to TRBJ1-1, with D possibly matching TRBD1 (5 bases). Germline assignment: CDR1 SEHNR and CDR2 FQNEAQ (reference sequence). V gave up 6 bases and J gave up 3 bases, with 14 bases separating them. The CDR3 has 14 amino acids. DNA of the CDR3: TGTGCCAGCAGAACTTACGCGGGGGACACTGAAGCTTTCTTT. Protein product: CASRTYAGDTEAFF. Using reference TRBV7-9 and TRBJ1-1 for the parts outside the CDR3, the full variable domain is DTGVSQNPRHKITKRGQNVTFRCDPISEHNRLYWYRQTLGQGPEFLTYFQNEAQLEKSRLLSDRFSAERPKGSFSTLEIQRTEQGDSAMYLCASRTYAGDTEAFFGQGTRLTVV.

The J gene is TRBJ2-3, the V gene TRBV7-9, with D tentatively TRBD1 (5 bases). Germline V gene lookup returns CDR1 SEHNR and CDR2 FQNEAQ (reference sequence). Trimming took 1 base from V and 2 from J, leaving 10 bases between them. This CDR3 is built from 15 residues. The CDR3 nucleotides read TGTGCCAGCAGCTTAGGATCCAGGGTCACAGATACGCAGTATTTT. It specifies CASSLGSRVTDTQYF.

The rearrangement uses TRBV7-2 and TRBJ2-1; 8 nucleotides align to TRBD2. The germline V gene encodes CDR1 SGHTA and CDR2 FQGNSA. The CDR3 contains 13 residues. Unmatched junction bases numbered 6, after V lost 4 bases and J lost 10 bases. CDR3 protein: CASSSGLAGEQFF. CDR3 DNA sequence: TGTGCCAGCAGCTCTGGACTAGCAGGCGAGCAGTTCTTC.

This clone has a handful of counts. The chain uses TRBV6-6 and TRBJ2-7, with 8 bases fitting TRBD2. Trimming removed 11 bases from V and 0 bases from J; junction bases left unmatched: 0. The CDR3 covers 11 residues. Germline loops: CDR1 MNHNY, CDR2 SVGAGI (reference sequence). The CDR3 here is CAAGGSYEQYF. CDR3 DNA: TGTGCCGCGGGGGGCTCCTACGAGCAGTACTTC.

The sample holds one count of this clone. The chain has TRBV9 and TRBJ1-6, with D perhaps TRBD1 (5 bases). Trimming left V 4 bases short and J 7 bases short, with 12 bases between. The CDR3 consists of 14 residues. Germline V gene sequence: CDR1 SGDLS, CDR2 YYNGEE. The DNA of the CDR3 is TGTGCCAGCAGCTTCAGACAGCTGAATTCACCCCTCCACTTT. This codes for CASSFRQLNSPLHF.

This chain links TRBV28 with TRBJ1-5; D might be TRBD1 (5 bases). Deletions cut 8 bases from V and 6 bases from J, with 17 bases between. Germline V lookup: CDR1 MDHEN, CDR2 SYDVKM. The CDR3 extends over 14 amino acids. In nucleotides, the CDR3 is TGTGCCAGCGGCAAGAGGCAGGGAGGTCAGCCCCAGCATTTT. Its translation: CASGKRQGGQPQHF.

The rearrangement joins TRBV28 to TRBJ2-2, with 8 bases lining up with TRBD1. V lost 7 bases and J lost 5; bases outside the gene matches: 6. There are 14 residues in the CDR3. The germline CDR1 and CDR2 sequences are MDHEN and SYDVKM. The chain's CDR3 is CASTRQGATGELFF. The CDR3 bases are TGTGCCAGCACCCGCCAGGGGGCGACCGGGGAGCTGTTTTTT. Full variable domain (missing parts from reference TRBV28 and TRBJ2-2): DVKVTQSSRYLVKRTGEKVFLECVQDMDHENMFWYRQDPGLGLRLIYFSYDVKMKEKGDIPEGYSVSREKKERFSLILESASTNQTSMYLCASTRQGATGELFFGEGSRLTVL.

CDR3 residues: CSALVSGANVLTF. Here the CDR3 DNA reads TGCAGCGCCCTAGTATCTGGGGCCAACGTCCTGACTTTC. The chain links TRBV29-1 to TRBJ2-6; D is ambiguous. Trimming shortened V by 7 bases and J by 1 base, and 8 bases separated the two germline ends. The CDR3 loop spans 13 amino acids. Germline CDR1 is SQVTM and CDR2 is ANQGSEA. The variable domain in full, with the rest retrieved from reference TRBV29-1 and TRBJ2-6, is SAVISQKPSRDICQRGTSLTIQCQVDSQVTMMFWYRQQPGQSLTLIATANQGSEATYESGFVIDKFPISRPNLTFSTLTVSNMSPEDSSIYLCSALVSGANVLTFGAGSRLTVL.

The chain links TRBV5-8 to TRBJ2-5, with D uncertain. V was cut by 2 bases and J by 2 bases, with 4 bases left in between. The CDR3 is 12 residues long. Germline CDR1 SGHTS, CDR2 YDEGEE. Here the CDR3 DNA reads TGTGCCAGCAGCTTCAGTCAAGAGACCCAGTACTTC. Translated, it gives CASSFSQETQYF.

V usage is TRBV5-4 and J usage is TRBJ2-5, with D uncertain. V was shortened by 1 base and J by 4 bases, with 11 bases between the two germline ends. CDR1 is SGHNT, CDR2 YYREEE, per germline (reference sequence). CDR3 size: 14 residues. Here the CDR3 DNA reads TGTGCCAGCAGCTTGACCTACGATGGAGAGACCCAGTACTTC. This translates into CASSLTYDGETQYF.

This chain links TRBV7-3 with TRBJ2-1, with TRBD2 as a possible D gene (6 bases). Between the trimmed V and J ends, which lost 2 bases and 7 bases, there was a span of 9 bases. Germline V gene sequence: CDR1 SGHTA, CDR2 FQGTGA. This CDR3 has 13 amino acids. The CDR3 DNA is TGTGCCAGCAGCTTACCAGGGAGGAATGAGCAGTTCTTC. Amino acids: CASSLPGRNEQFF.

A remark on this clone: Relative to the germline gene, one junction end is altered; a read error may explain this. The J gene is TRBJ2-5, the V gene TRBV7-7; tentative D call: TRBD2 (6 bases). The CDR3 extends over 14 amino acids. Per germline, CDR1 SSHAT and CDR2 FNYEAQ (reference sequence). For the CDR3, the DNA is TGTGCTAGCAGCTTATCAGGAGGGCGGGAGACCCAGTACTTC. Its translation is CASSLSGGRETQYF.

In its sample, this clone was seen once. V and J are TRBV9 and TRBJ1-2; D is possibly TRBD1 (5 bases). From germline, CDR1 is SGDLS and CDR2 YYNGEE. V was cut by 6 bases and J by 8 bases, with 17 bases left in between. The CDR3 has 13 residues. The CDR3 nucleotides are TGTGCCAGCACCAATTCCCACAGGTACGGCTACACCTTC. This sequence encodes CASTNSHRYGYTF.

This chain links TRBV7-8 with TRBJ1-4; 7 bases match TRBD1. V gave up 1 base and J gave up 3 bases; unmatched junction bases: 8. This CDR3 region has 17 residues. Germline loops: CDR1 SGHVS, CDR2 FQNEAQ. The CDR3 sequence is CASSLEGAGSANEKLFF. As DNA, the CDR3 is TGTGCCAGCAGCTTAGAGGGGGCAGGAAGTGCTAATGAAAAACTGTTTTTT. Using reference TRBV7-8 and TRBJ1-4 for the parts outside the CDR3, the full variable domain is GAGVSQSPRYKVAKRGQDVALRCDPISGHVSLFWYQQALGQGPEFLTYFQNEAQLDKSGLPSDRFFAERPEGSVSTLKIQRTQQEDSAVYLCASSLEGAGSANEKLFFGSGTQLSVL.

A few counts support this clone. This chain links TRBV5-6 with TRBJ1-5; D may be TRBD1 (5 bases). Trimming cost V 4 bases and J 3 bases, with 17 bases left between them. Germline-derived CDR1 and CDR2 are SGHDT and YYEEEE. The CDR3 has 16 residues. This CDR3 reads CASSRWRGELNQPQHF. The CDR3 DNA reads TGTGCCAGCAGCCGTTGGCGGGGGGAGCTCAATCAGCCCCAGCATTTT.

The chain carries TRBV5-4 and TRBJ2-7; TRBD2 matches at 13 bases. V lost 4 bases and J lost 6; bases outside the gene matches: 7. The germline V gene has CDR1 SGHNT and CDR2 YYREEE (reference sequence). The CDR3 loop spans 15 amino acids. The CDR3 loop is CASSIGTSGDREQYF. The CDR3 DNA sequence: TGTGCCAGCAGCATCGGGACTAGCGGGGACCGCGAGCAGTACTTC.

Only a few counts were recorded for this clone. The V and J genes are TRBV6-1 and TRBJ1-1; D not resolved. Between the trimmed V and J ends, which lost 5 bases and 1 base, there was a span of 8 bases. Germline V gene lookup returns CDR1 MNHNS and CDR2 SASEGT. This CDR3 has 13 residues. In DNA, the CDR3 is TGTGCCAGCAGTAGTCAGGCGAACACTGAAGCTTTCTTT. Translating it yields CASSSQANTEAFF.

This chain links TRBV2 with TRBJ2-3, with 7 bases matching TRBD2. The junction had 7 bases not matched to a gene; V was cut back by 11 bases and J by 5 bases. Germline V CDR1 and CDR2: SNHLY, FYNNEI. This CDR3 contains 12 residues. The CDR3 sequence: CASGGEGDTQYF. DNA for the CDR3: TGTGCCTCCGGCGGGGAGGGAGATACGCAGTATTTT.

This clone was counted between two and nine times. The CDR3 coding sequence is TGCGCCAGCAGCCAAGTGGACAGGCGCTACGAGCAGTACTTC. Protein sequence: CASSQVDRRYEQYF. The chain couples TRBV4-1 to TRBJ2-7; TRBD1 agrees at 7 bases. Germline loops: CDR1 MGHRA, CDR2 YSYEKL. This CDR3 spans 14 amino acids. V lost 1 base, J lost 3 bases, and 3 bases stayed unmatched.

The chain has TRBV18 and TRBJ1-6, with 10 bases identical to TRBD1. Germline CDR1 and CDR2: KGHSH and LQKENI. The CDR3 sequence is 14 residues long. The ends lost 4 bases at V and 7 bases at J; junction bases unmatched: 1. The CDR3 DNA is TGTGCCAGCTCACGGGACAGGGGAAATTCACCCCTCCACTTT. This translates into CASSRDRGNSPLHF.

CDR3: CASRKGLGYEQYF. The CDR3 region has the DNA TGTGCCAGCCGGAAGGGGCTGGGCTACGAGCAGTACTTC. The gene calls are TRBV28 and TRBJ2-7; D possibly corresponds to TRBD1 (5 bases). Germline V gene sequence: CDR1 MDHEN, CDR2 SYDVKM. The CDR3 covers 13 residues. The ends were cut back, 8 bases at V and 3 bases at J, with 14 bases in the middle.